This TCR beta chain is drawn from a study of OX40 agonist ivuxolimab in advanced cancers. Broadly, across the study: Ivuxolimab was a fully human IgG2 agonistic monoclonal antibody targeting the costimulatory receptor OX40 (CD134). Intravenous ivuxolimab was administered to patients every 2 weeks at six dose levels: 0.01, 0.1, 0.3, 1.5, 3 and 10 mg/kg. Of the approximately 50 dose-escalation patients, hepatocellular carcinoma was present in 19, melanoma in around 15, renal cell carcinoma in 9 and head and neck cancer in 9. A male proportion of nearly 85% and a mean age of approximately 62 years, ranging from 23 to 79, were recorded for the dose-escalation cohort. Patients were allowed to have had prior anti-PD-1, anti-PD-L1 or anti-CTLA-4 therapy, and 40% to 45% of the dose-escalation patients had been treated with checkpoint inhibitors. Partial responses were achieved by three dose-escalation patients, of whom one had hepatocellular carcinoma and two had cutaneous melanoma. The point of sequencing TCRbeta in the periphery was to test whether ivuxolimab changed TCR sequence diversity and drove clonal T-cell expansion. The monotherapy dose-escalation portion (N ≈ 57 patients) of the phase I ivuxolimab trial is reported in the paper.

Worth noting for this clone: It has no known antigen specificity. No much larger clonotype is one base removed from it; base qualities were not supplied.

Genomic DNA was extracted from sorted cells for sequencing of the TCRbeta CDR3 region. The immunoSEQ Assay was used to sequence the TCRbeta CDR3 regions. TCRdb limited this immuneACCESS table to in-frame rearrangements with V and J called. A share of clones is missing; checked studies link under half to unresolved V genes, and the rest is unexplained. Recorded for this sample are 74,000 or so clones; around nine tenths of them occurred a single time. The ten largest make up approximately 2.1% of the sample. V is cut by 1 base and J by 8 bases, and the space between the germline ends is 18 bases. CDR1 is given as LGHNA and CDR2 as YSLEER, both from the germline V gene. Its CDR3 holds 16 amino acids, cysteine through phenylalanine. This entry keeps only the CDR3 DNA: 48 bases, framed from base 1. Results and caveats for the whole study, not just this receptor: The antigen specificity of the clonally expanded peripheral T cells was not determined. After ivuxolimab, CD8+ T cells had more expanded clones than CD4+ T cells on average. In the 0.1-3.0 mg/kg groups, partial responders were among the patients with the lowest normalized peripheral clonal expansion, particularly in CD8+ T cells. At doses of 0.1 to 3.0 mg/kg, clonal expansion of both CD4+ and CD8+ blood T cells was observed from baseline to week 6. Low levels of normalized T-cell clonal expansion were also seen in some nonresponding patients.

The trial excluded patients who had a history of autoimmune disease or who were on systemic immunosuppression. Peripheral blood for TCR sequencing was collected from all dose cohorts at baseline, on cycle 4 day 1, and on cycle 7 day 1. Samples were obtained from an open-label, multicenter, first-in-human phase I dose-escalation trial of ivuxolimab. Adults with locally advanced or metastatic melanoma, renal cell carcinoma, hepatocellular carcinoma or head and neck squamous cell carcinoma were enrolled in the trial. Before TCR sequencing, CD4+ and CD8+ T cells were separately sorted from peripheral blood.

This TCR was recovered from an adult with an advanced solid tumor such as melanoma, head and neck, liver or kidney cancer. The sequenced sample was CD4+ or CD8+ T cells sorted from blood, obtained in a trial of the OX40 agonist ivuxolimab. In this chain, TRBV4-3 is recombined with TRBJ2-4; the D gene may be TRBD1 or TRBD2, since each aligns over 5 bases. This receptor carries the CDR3 CASSQVLGLGDDIQYF. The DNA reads TGCGCCAGCAGCCAAGTGCTGGGGTTGGGGGATGACATTCAGTACTTC.